This T cell receptor beta chain originates from a study of T cell repertoires in cytomegalovirus infection. Study-level background: Through public TCR beta signatures, both CMV infection and matching HLA type were indicated. Study observations and caveats: The ex vivo response was dominated by HLA-C-restricted CMV-specific TCR beta clonotypes.

TCRdb re-called the reads through MiXCR, storing one row per CDR3 protein. The repertoire consists of 550,000 to 850,000 distinct CDR3 sequences, with roughly 33% occurring once and the leading ten covering 15% to 20%. Points on this clonotype: Its antigen is still unknown.

This material consisted of cultured PBMCs, taken from culture after CMV antigen stimulation. The clonotype comes from a human donor in good health (CMV status not recorded). Some clones in this sample may be carry-over from other donors' samples.

CDR3 region: CATGTGLGDEQFF. CDR3 nucleotide sequence: TGTGCCACTGGGACAGGGCTAGGGGATGAGCAGTTCTTC. The J gene is TRBJ2-1, the V gene TRBV10-3, with TRBD1 identical over 9 bases. Germline V CDR1 and CDR2: ENHRY, SYGVKD. V dropped 10 bases and J dropped 8; count of bases not matched to a gene: 9. This CDR3 region has 13 residues.